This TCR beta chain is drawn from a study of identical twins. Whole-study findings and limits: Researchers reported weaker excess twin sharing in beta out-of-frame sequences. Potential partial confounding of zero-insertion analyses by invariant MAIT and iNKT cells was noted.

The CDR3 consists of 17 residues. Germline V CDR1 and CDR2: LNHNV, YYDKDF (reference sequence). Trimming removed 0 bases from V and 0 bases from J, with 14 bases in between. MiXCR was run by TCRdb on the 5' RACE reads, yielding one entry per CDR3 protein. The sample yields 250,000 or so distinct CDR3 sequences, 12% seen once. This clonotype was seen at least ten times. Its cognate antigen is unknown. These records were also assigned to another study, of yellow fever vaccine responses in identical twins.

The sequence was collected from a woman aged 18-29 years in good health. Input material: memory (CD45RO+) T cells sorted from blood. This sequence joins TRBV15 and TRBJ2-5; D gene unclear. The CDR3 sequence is CATSRDRSAPYQETQYF. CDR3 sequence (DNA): TGTGCCACCAGCAGAGATAGGAGCGCCCCGTACCAAGAGACCCAGTACTTC. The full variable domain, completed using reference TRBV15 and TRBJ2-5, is DAMVIQNPRYQVTQFGKPVTLSCSQTLNHNVMYWYQQKSSQAPKLLFHYYDKDFNNEADTPDNFQSRRPNTSFCFLDIRSPGLGDTAMYLCATSRDRSAPYQETQYFGPGTRLLVL.